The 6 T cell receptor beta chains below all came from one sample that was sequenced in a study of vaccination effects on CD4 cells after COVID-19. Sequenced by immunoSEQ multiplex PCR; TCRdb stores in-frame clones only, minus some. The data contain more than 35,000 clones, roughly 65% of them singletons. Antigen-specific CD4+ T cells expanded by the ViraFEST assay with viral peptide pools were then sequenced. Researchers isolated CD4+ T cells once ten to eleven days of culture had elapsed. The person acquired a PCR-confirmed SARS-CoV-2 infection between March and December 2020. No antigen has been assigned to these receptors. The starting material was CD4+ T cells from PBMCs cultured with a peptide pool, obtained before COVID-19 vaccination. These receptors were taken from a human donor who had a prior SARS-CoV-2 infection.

The CDR3 reads CASSVGAYEQYF. DNA of the CDR3: TGTGCCAGCAGCGTGGGTGCCTACGAGCAGTACTTC. J is TRBJ2-7 and V is TRBV5-4; D is uncertain. Germline V lookup: CDR1 SGHNT, CDR2 YYREEE (reference sequence). V lost 4 bases and J 2 bases, leaving 7 bases between the germline ends. There are 12 residues in the CDR3.

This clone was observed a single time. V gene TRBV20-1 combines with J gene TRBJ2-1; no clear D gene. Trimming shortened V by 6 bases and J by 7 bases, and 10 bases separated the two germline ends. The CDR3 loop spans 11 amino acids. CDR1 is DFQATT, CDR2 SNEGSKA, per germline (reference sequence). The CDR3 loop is CSAPTENEQFF. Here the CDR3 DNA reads TGCAGTGCCCCCACTGAGAATGAGCAGTTCTTC.

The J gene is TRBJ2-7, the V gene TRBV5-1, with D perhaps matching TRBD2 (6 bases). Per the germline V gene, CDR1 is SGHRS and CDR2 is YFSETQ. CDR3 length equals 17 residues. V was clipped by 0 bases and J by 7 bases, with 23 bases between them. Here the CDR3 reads CASSLDGGTILTREQYF. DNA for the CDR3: TGCGCCAGCAGCTTGGATGGAGGGACGATCCTTACGAGGGAGCAGTACTTC. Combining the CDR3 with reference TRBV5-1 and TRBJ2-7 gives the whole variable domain KAGVTQTPRYLIKTRGQQVTLSCSPISGHRSVSWYQQTPGQGLQFLFEYFSETQRNKGNFPGRFSGRQFSNSRSEMNVSTLELGDSALYLCASSLDGGTILTREQYFGPGTRLTVT.

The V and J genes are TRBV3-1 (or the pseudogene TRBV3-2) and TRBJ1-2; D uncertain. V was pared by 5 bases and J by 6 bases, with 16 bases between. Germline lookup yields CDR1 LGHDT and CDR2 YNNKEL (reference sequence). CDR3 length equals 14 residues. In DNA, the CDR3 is TGTGCCAGCAGCTATCGGAACCTGGAGGATGGCTACACCTTC. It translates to CASSYRNLEDGYTF.

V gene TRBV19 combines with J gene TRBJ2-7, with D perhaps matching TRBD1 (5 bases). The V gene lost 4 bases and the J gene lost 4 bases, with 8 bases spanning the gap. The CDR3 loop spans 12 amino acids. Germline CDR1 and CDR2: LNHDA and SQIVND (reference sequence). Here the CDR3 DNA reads TGTGCCAGTAGTAAGACAGCATACGAGCAGTACTTC. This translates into CASSKTAYEQYF.

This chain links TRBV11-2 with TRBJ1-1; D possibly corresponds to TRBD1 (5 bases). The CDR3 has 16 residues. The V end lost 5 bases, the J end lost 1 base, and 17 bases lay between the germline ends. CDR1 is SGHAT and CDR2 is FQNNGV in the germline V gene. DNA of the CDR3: TGTGCCAGCAGCCCGAACCCAGGGCGCCAGAACACTGAAGCTTTCTTT. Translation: CASSPNPGRQNTEAFF.